The 22 T cell receptor beta chains in this list originate from one sample, sequenced in a study of T cells in Graves' hyperthyroidism and ophthalmopathy. Amplified regions were TCR beta CDR3 sequences from RNA transcripts. HTBI primers drove first-round RT-PCR of the TCR CDR3. TCRdb passed the multiplex PCR reads through MiXCR, listing each CDR3 protein once. The sample includes 340,000 or so distinct CDR3 sequences, roughly a fifth of them seen just once. The sample comprised blood. The receptors were gathered from a woman between 50 and 59 years old with Graves' hyperthyroidism.

This clonotype has at least ten counts. J is TRBJ2-4 and V is TRBV11-1; D is uncertain. Per the germline V gene, CDR1 is SGHAT and CDR2 is FQDESV (reference sequence). CDR3 length: 14 amino acids. V was clipped by 1 base and J by 8 bases, with 12 bases between them. The CDR3 is CASSLDHLKDIQYF. The CDR3 nucleotides are TGTGCCAGCAGCTTAGACCATCTAAAGGACATTCAGTACTTC.

This clonotype was observed a handful of times. The chain employs TRBV19 and TRBJ1-6, with D possibly matching TRBD1 (5 bases). Trimming shortened V by 6 bases and J by 7 bases, and 10 bases separated the two germline ends. The CDR3 length is 13 residues. Germline V lookup: CDR1 LNHDA, CDR2 SQIVND (reference sequence). The CDR3 coding sequence is TGTGCCAGTAGGAGGGACTGGAATTCACCCCTCCACTTT. This encodes CASRRDWNSPLHF.

The chain uses TRBV18 and TRBJ2-1; TRBD2 matches at 9 bases. CDR3 length: 18 amino acids. Losses at the gene ends were 3 bases for V and 3 bases for J; bases not matched to a gene: 12. Germline CDR1 KGHSH, CDR2 LQKENI. CDR3 sequence reads: CASSPQRGAQKNYNEQFF. The DNA for the CDR3 is TGTGCCAGCTCACCGCAGCGGGGGGCCCAAAAAAACTACAATGAGCAGTTCTTC.

This clonotype was counted only a few times. The chain employs TRBV3-1 and TRBJ1-1, with no clear D. V lost 1 base and J 0 bases, leaving 6 bases between the germline ends. The CDR3 contains 14 residues. CDR1 is LGHDT, CDR2 YNNKEL, per germline (reference sequence). The CDR3 DNA sequence: TGTGCCAGCAGCCAAGGTTATATGAACACTGAAGCTTTCTTT. It codes for CASSQGYMNTEAFF. The full variable domain, in which reference TRBV3-1 and TRBJ1-1 provide the parts outside the CDR3, is DTAVSQTPKYLVTQMGNDKSIKCEQNLGHDTMYWYKQDSKKFLKIMFSYNNKELIINETVPNRFSPKSPDKAHLNLHINSLELGDSAVYFCASSQGYMNTEAFFGQGTRLTVV.

The chain carries TRBV2 and TRBJ1-1; D not certain. Per germline, CDR1 SNHLY and CDR2 FYNNEI. The CDR3 runs to 13 residues. V was pared by 6 bases and J by 3 bases, with 11 bases between. CDR3: CASSSDGYTEAFF. In DNA, the CDR3 is TGTGCCAGCAGCTCAGACGGCTACACTGAAGCTTTCTTT.

The CDR3 sequence is CASSWTAPLSQETQYF. The CDR3 DNA follows: TGTGCCAGCAGTTGGACGGCCCCGCTTTCCCAAGAGACCCAGTACTTC. The J gene is TRBJ2-5, the V gene TRBV27; D is unresolved. The V gene's germline CDR1 is MNHEY and CDR2 SMNVEV (reference sequence). The ends were cut back, 4 bases at V and 1 base at J, with 16 bases in the middle. The CDR3 has 16 amino acids.

This clonotype was seen only a few times. The junction differs from germline at one of its ends, possibly a read error. The V gene is TRBV5-6, the J gene TRBJ2-1, with 8 bases lining up with TRBD2. This CDR3 comprises 18 residues. Germline V gene data show CDR1 as SGHDT and CDR2 as YYEEEE. The CDR3 loop reads CASSLPGGASSSCNEQFF. The CDR3 coding sequence is TGTGCCAGCAGCTTGCCGGGGGGGGCGTCGAGCTCCTGCAATGAGCAGTTCTTC.

In this sample, this clonotype turned up many times. J is TRBJ2-7 and V is TRBV20-1; 9 positions agree with TRBD1. Unmatched junction bases numbered 6, after V lost 4 bases and J lost 5 bases. The germline gives CDR1 DFQATT, CDR2 SNEGSKA (reference sequence). This CDR3 contains 13 residues. The CDR3 DNA follows: TGCAGTGCTAAACAGGGGGCGGGCCACGAGCAGTACTTC. It translates to CSAKQGAGHEQYF.

The sample holds many counts of this clonotype. The rearrangement links TRBV6-1 to TRBJ2-7, with a tentative D call TRBD2 (6 bases). Germline values: CDR1 MNHNS, CDR2 SASEGT. The CDR3 covers 14 residues. V lost 5 bases and J 2 bases, leaving 13 bases between the germline ends. The CDR3 here is CASSRDFATYEQYF. DNA of the CDR3: TGTGCCAGCAGTCGGGACTTTGCGACCTACGAGCAGTACTTC.

The chain couples TRBV20-1 to TRBJ1-6; D remains unclear. This CDR3 region has 13 residues. Germline V gene lookup returns CDR1 DFQATT and CDR2 SNEGSKA (reference sequence). The germline V and J ends were trimmed by 1 base and 3 bases, with 4 bases remaining between them. CDR3 protein: CSARVVYNSPLHF. In DNA, the CDR3 is TGCAGTGCTAGAGTGGTCTATAATTCACCCCTCCACTTT.

Of note for this clonotype: A read error may explain this, as a much larger clone is one base away. The chain carries TRBV20-1 and TRBJ1-2; D gene unclear. Germline CDR1 DFQATT, CDR2 SNEGSKA (reference sequence). The CDR3 contains 16 residues. The V end lost 0 bases, the J end lost 0 bases, and 14 bases lay between the germline ends. CDR3 loop: CSARDERTLTNYGYTF. For the CDR3, the DNA is TGCAGTGCTAGAGATGAGCGGACCCTTACTAACTATGGCTACACCTTC.

A few counts support this clonotype. J is TRBJ1-6 and V is TRBV7-9; D uncertain. In germline, CDR1 is SEHNR, CDR2 FQNEAQ (reference sequence). The CDR3 covers 15 residues. V shed 2 bases and J shed 6 bases, with 11 bases lying between them. In nucleotides, the CDR3 is TGTGCCAGCAGCTTACGGAGGGTTGGTAATTCACCCCTCCACTTT. Amino acid sequence: CASSLRRVGNSPLHF. The entire variable domain, with the rest obtained from reference TRBV7-9 and TRBJ1-6, is as follows: DTGVSQNPRHKITKRGQNVTFRCDPISEHNRLYWYRQTLGQGPEFLTYFQNEAQLEKSRLLSDRFSAERPKGSFSTLEIQRTEQGDSAMYLCASSLRRVGNSPLHFGNGTRLTVT.

This clonotype was recorded at least ten times. The chain is built from TRBV20-1 and TRBJ1-1; tentatively, D is TRBD1 (6 bases). CDR1 is DFQATT, CDR2 SNEGSKA, per germline (reference sequence). The CDR3 length is 13 residues. Between the trimmed V and J ends, which lost 3 bases and 3 bases, there was a span of 11 bases. CDR3 protein: CSARPYRDTEAFF. CDR3 DNA sequence: TGCAGTGCTAGGCCTTACAGGGACACTGAAGCTTTCTTT.

This clonotype was observed many times. The junction shows a germline mismatch at one end, possibly a read error. The chain is built from TRBV12-3 or TRBV12-4 and TRBJ2-7, with 7 bases identical to TRBD1. This CDR3 spans 16 amino acids. The CDR3: CASSFVSGGQSYKQYF. In DNA, the CDR3 is TGTGCCAGCAGTTTCGTTAGTGGGGGACAGTCCTACAAGCAGTACTTC.

The chain is built from TRBV30 and TRBJ1-1; 10 bases align to TRBD1. Germline values: CDR1 GTSNPN, CDR2 SVGIG (reference sequence). With 1 base clipped from V and 10 bases from J, the junction kept 3 bases outside the gene matches. This CDR3 has 12 amino acids. The CDR3 sequence: CAWSATGGRAFF. The CDR3 DNA reads as TGTGCCTGGAGTGCGACAGGGGGCAGAGCTTTCTTT.

The chain couples TRBV7-3 to TRBJ2-2, with TRBD1 as a possible D gene (6 bases). V lost 5 bases and J 7 bases, leaving 8 bases between the germline ends. The CDR3 is made up of 12 amino acids. Germline V CDR1 and CDR2: SGHTA, FQGTGA. For the CDR3, the DNA is TGTGCCAGCAGCCAACAGGGCGGGGAGCTGTTTTTT. This codes for CASSQQGGELFF.

V usage is TRBV6-5 and J usage is TRBJ2-5; D is uncertain. CDR3 length: 13 amino acids. Trimming cost V 0 bases and J 5 bases, with 7 bases left between them. Germline V gene data show CDR1 as MNHEY and CDR2 as SVGAGI. The DNA for the CDR3 is TGTGCCAGCAGTTACTCATTCCCGGAGACCCAGTACTTC. Encoded protein: CASSYSFPETQYF.

This chain connects TRBV29-1 to TRBJ1-2, with 7 bases that match TRBD1. Trimming removed 4 bases from V and 6 bases from J; junction bases left unmatched: 8. Germline V CDR1 and CDR2: SQVTM, ANQGSEA. The CDR3 is 13 residues long. The CDR3 reads CSVGGRGWDGYTF. For the CDR3, the DNA is TGCAGCGTTGGCGGCAGGGGGTGGGATGGCTACACCTTC.

This chain uses TRBV5-1 with TRBJ2-4; D may be TRBD1 (5 bases). This CDR3 spans 15 amino acids. Germline lookup yields CDR1 SGHRS and CDR2 YFSETQ. Trimming shortened V by 9 bases and J by 0 bases, and 16 bases separated the two germline ends. Here the CDR3 DNA reads TGCGCCATCCAGGATAGGGGAACAGCCAAAAACATTCAGTACTTC. Protein: CAIQDRGTAKNIQYF.

The chain recombines TRBV4-1 with TRBJ2-7; D is undetermined. Per the germline V gene, CDR1 is MGHRA and CDR2 is YSYEKL. V was trimmed by 0 bases and J by 2 bases, leaving 8 bases between them. The CDR3 spans 14 residues. The CDR3 here is CASSQESLTYEQYF. The CDR3 nucleotides read TGCGCCAGCAGCCAAGAAAGCCTCACCTACGAGCAGTACTTC.

In this sample, this clonotype turned up once. This chain connects TRBV3-1 to TRBJ2-1, with D perhaps matching TRBD1 (5 bases). Germline CDR1 LGHDT, CDR2 YNNKEL (reference sequence). The length of the CDR3 is 15 residues. V was cut by 1 base and J by 3 bases, with 10 bases left in between. DNA for the CDR3: TGTGCCAGCAGCCAAGCCTGGGGCAGCTACAATGAGCAGTTCTTC. Protein sequence: CASSQAWGSYNEQFF.

In this sample, this clonotype turned up a few times. A much larger clonotype is one base distant, so this may be a read error. Since the CDR3 does not end with the conserved phenylalanine or tryptophan, this likely comes from a read error. The rearrangement uses TRBV12-3 or TRBV12-4 and TRBJ2-7; D is undetermined. The V and J ends lost 7 bases and 2 bases respectively, with 6 bases between them. The CDR3 consists of 11 residues. The CDR3 DNA follows: TGTGCCAGCATGAGGACCTACGAGCAGTACCTC. The encoded protein is CASMRTYEQYL.